Below are 4 T cell receptor beta chains sequenced from a single sample in a study of blood T cells in healthy people across ages (dated by TCRdb to 2013 to 2016). Library preparation was by 5' RACE. The second PCR ran for roughly 7 to 11 cycles and used a J-beta primer mix along with a sample-barcoded 5' primer. TCRdb reanalyzed the raw reads on its own, using fastp at Q25 for trimming and MiXCR for clone calling, and kept in-frame beta chains. Rows with a matching CDR3 protein are joined into one entry that keeps the most common DNA and genes. The sample data list fewer than 2 million distinct CDR3 sequences, and about two fifths of these were observed just once. Under 30% of the sample is in the top ten clones. The sample comprised blood. The origin of the receptors is a human donor in good health.

The chain uses TRBV11-3 and TRBJ1-1, with 9 bases that match TRBD1. CDR1 is SGHNT, CDR2 YENEEA, per germline. Germline trimming cut 4 bases from V and 4 bases from J; bases unmatched to any gene: 7. This CDR3 is 15 amino acids long. CDR3 loop: CASSSGTGMGTEAFF. The CDR3 bases are TGTGCCAGCAGCTCCGGGACAGGGATGGGCACTGAAGCTTTCTTT.

The CDR3 coding sequence is TGTGCCAGCAGCGTAGTGGAGGGGGGTGATGGCTACACCTTC. Its protein product is CASSVVEGGDGYTF. V is TRBV9 and J is TRBJ1-2; TRBD1 might be the D (6 bases). This CDR3 region has 14 residues. V was trimmed by 0 bases and J by 6 bases, leaving 12 bases between them. The germline V gene has CDR1 SGDLS and CDR2 YYNGEE.

The chain carries TRBV9 and TRBJ2-2; 13 bases are shared with TRBD2. Germline V gene lookup returns CDR1 SGDLS and CDR2 YYNGEE. The CDR3 extends over 16 amino acids. The V segment lost 5 bases and the J segment 7 bases; nucleotides outside the gene matches: 8. In DNA form, the CDR3 reads TGTGCCAGCAGTGCGACTAGCGGGGGGTTAAGCGGGGAGCTGTTTTTT. This gives the protein CASSATSGGLSGELFF.

V gene TRBV5-1 combines with J gene TRBJ2-2; 11 bases line up with TRBD2. This CDR3 region has 16 residues. Germline assignment: CDR1 SGHRS and CDR2 YFSETQ. V trimming: 5 bases; J trimming: 4 bases; junction bases outside the gene matches: 7. For the CDR3, the DNA is TGCGCCAGCAGTCCCCTAGCGGGGGGTAGCACCGGGGAGCTGTTTTTT. As protein: CASSPLAGGSTGELFF.